These T cell receptor beta chains were read from a single sample in a study of early T cells in non-severe SARS-CoV-2 infection. TCRdb re-called the 5' RACE reads with MiXCR, one entry per CDR3 protein. The sample carries some 48,000 distinct CDR3 sequences, approximately 6% recorded once. The sample consisted of whole blood, taken at baseline. The receptor source for this set is an adult who was a healthcare worker with PCR-confirmed SARS-CoV-2 infection or an uninfected control (not recorded which). The CDR3 runs from the conserved cysteine through the conserved F or W. D genes are given only for firm matches. Expanded clones are given a class, and other clones once, few, many or no size at all.

>NA|TRBD1|TRBV7-2|TRBJ2-1|13
TGTGCCAGCCGAAGGACAGGGGACAATGAGCAGTTCTTC
CASRRTGDNEQFF
>NA|NA|TRBV20-1|TRBJ1-6|15
TGCAGTGCTAGAGATCAGGAAGGGCAGCGGTCACCCCTCCACTTT
CSARDQEGQRSPLHF
>NA|NA|TRBV12-3/TRBV12-4|TRBJ2-5|13
TGTGCCAGCAGTTTAGGCGGGGCGGAGACCCAGTACTTC
CASSLGGAETQYF
>many|NA|TRBV6-6|TRBJ1-5|13
TGTGCCAGCAGTTACGGGGGGACCCAGCCCCAGCATTTT
CASSYGGTQPQHF
>many|NA|TRBV28|TRBJ2-1|13
TGTGCCAGCAGTCCCGGACGAGTCAATGAGCAGTTCTTC
CASSPGRVNEQFF
>few|TRBD1|TRBV7-8|TRBJ2-7|14
TGTGCCAGCAGCCCATTTCAGGGGGCTTACGAGCAGTACTTC
CASSPFQGAYEQYF
>many|TRBD2|TRBV2|TRBJ2-1|13
TGTGCCAGCAGTGAACTAGCGGGAGTAGAGCAGTTCTTC
CASSELAGVEQFF
>NA|TRBD1|TRBV5-1|TRBJ1-1|15
TGCGCCAGCAGCTCGTTAACCGGGACAGGGGCTGAAGTTTTCTTT
CASSSLTGTGAEVFF
>many|NA|TRBV14|TRBJ2-2|15
TGTGCCAGCAGCCGGGACATATCACCTAGCGGGGAGCTGTTTTTT
CASSRDISPSGELFF
>many|NA|TRBV6-4|TRBJ2-1|15
TGTGCCAGCAGTCCTAGCGTAAGCTCCTACAATGAGCAGTTCTTC
CASSPSVSSYNEQFF
>many|NA|TRBV28|TRBJ1-5|14
TGTGCCAGCAGAGAACGCGGGGGCAATCAGCCCCAGCATTTT
CASRERGGNQPQHF
>NA|NA|TRBV7-2|TRBJ1-1|14
TGTGCCAGCAGCTTAGTAACAGCCCATGCCGAAGCTTTCTTT
CASSLVTAHAEAFF
>many|TRBD1|TRBV19|TRBJ1-5|15
TGTGCCAGTAGTATAGAAGGGACAGGGGTACAGCCCCAGCATTTT
CASSIEGTGVQPQHF
>many|NA|TRBV6-1|TRBJ2-5|11
TGTGCTGCGGGGCAGAGTGAGACCCAGTACTTC
CAAGQSETQYF
>many|TRBD1|TRBV9|TRBJ2-7|15
TGTGCCAGCAGCACCGGGATACAGGGGACGGGCGAGCAGTACTTC
CASSTGIQGTGEQYF